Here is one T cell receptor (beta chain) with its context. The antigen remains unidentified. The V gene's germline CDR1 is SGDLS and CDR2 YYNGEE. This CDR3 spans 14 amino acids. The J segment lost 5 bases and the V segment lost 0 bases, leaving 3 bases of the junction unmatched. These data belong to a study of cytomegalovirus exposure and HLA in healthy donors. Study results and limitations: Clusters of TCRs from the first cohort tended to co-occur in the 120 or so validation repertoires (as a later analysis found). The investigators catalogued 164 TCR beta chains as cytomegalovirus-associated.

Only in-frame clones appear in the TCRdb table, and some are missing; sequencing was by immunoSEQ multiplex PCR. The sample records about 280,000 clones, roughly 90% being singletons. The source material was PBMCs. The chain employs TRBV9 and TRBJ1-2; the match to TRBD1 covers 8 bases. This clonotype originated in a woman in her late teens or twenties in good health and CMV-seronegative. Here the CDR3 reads CASSVGQGAYGYTF. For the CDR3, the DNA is TGTGCCAGCAGCGTAGGGCAGGGGGCGTATGGCTACACCTTC.